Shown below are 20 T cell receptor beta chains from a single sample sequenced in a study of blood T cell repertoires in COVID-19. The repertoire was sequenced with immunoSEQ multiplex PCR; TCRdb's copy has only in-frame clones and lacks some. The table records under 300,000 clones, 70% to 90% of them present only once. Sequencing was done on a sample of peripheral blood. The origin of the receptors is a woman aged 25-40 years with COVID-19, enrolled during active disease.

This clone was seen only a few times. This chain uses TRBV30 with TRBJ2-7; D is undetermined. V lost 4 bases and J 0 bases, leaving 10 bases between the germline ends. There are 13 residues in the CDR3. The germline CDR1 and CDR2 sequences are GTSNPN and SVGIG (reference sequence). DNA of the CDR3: TGTGCCTGGAAAATTAGTGCCTCCTACGAGCAGTACTTC. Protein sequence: CAWKISASYEQYF.

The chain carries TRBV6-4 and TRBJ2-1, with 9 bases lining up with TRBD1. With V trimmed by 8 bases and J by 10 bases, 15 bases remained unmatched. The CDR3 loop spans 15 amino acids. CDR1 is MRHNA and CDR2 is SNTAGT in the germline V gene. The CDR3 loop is CASGSGTGTTGEQFF. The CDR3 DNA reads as TGTGCCAGCGGGTCCGGGACAGGGACTACGGGAGAGCAGTTCTTC.

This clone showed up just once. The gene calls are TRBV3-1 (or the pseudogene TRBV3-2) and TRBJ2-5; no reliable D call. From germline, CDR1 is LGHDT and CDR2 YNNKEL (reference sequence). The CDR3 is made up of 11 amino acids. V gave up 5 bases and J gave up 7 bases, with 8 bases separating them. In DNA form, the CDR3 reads TGTGCCAGCAGCGTCCTAGGGACCCAGTACTTC. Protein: CASSVLGTQYF.

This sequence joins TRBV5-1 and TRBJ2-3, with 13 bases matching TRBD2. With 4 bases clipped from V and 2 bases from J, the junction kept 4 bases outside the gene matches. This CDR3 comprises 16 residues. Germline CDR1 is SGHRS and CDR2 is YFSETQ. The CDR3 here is CASSAGLAGNTDTQYF. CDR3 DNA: TGCGCCAGCAGCGCGGGACTAGCGGGGAACACAGATACGCAGTATTTT.

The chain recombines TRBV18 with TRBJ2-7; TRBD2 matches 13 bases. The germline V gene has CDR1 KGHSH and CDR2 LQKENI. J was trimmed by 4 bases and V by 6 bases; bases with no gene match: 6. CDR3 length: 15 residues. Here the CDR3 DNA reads TGTGCCAGCTCGTCCACTAGCGGGGGGGTTTACGAGCAGTACTTC. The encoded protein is CASSSTSGGVYEQYF.

The CDR3 nucleotides are TGTGCCAGCAGCTTAAGGACAGGGGCAACGGAAGGCTACACCTTC. Translating gives CASSLRTGATEGYTF. The chain has TRBV5-5 and TRBJ1-2; 9 bases align to TRBD1. The germline CDR1 and CDR2 sequences are SGHKS and YYEKEE (reference sequence). The CDR3 has 15 residues. V shed 2 bases, J shed 8 bases, and the junction held 10 bases outside the gene matches.

CDR3 sequence: CASSRGGAYEQYF. Here the CDR3 DNA reads TGTGCCAGCAGCCGCGGGGGGGCCTACGAGCAGTACTTC. V and J are TRBV9 and TRBJ2-7; 9 bases match TRBD2. This CDR3 has 13 amino acids. V dropped 4 bases and J dropped 2; count of bases not matched to a gene: 1. CDR1 is SGDLS and CDR2 is YYNGEE in the germline V gene.

CDR3 amino acids: CASSIRGLANQPQHF. The CDR3 DNA reads as TGTGCCAGTAGTATCAGGGGGCTAGCCAATCAGCCCCAGCATTTT. The chain joins TRBV19 to TRBJ1-5, with 8 positions matching TRBD1. V shed 3 bases, J shed 3 bases, and the junction held 4 bases outside the gene matches. The CDR3 contains 15 residues. Germline-derived CDR1 and CDR2 are LNHDA and SQIVND (reference sequence).

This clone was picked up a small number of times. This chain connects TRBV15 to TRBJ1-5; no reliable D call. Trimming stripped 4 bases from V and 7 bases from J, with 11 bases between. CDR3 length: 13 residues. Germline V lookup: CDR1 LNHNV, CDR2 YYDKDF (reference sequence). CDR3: CATSNSPWQPQHF. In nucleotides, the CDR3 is TGTGCCACCAGCAACTCGCCATGGCAGCCCCAGCATTTT.

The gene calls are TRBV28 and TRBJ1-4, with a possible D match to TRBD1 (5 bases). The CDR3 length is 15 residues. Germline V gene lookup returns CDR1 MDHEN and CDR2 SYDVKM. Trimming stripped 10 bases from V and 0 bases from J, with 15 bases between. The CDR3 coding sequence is TGTGCCACCATCTGGGGGGGGGCAACTAATGAAAAACTGTTTTTT. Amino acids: CATIWGGATNEKLFF.

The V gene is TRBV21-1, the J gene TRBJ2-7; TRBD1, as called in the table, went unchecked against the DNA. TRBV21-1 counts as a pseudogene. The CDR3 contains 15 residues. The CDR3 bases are TGTGCCAGCAGCAATTCGAGGACAGCCTCCTACGAGCAGTACTTC. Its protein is CASSNSRTASYEQYF.

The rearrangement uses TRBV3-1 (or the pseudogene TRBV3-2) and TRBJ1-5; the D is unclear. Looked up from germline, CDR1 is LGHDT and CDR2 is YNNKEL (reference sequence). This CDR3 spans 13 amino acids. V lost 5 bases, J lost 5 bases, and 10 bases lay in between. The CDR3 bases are TGTGCCAGCAGCAGAGCCCGAGATCAGCCCCAGCATTTT. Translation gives CASSRARDQPQHF.

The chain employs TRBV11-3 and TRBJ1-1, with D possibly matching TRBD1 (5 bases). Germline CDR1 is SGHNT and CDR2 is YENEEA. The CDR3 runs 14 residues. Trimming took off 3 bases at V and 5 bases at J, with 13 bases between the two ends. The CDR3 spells CASSFGARGTEAFF. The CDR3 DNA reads TGTGCCAGCAGCTTTGGGGCGCGCGGAACTGAAGCTTTCTTT.

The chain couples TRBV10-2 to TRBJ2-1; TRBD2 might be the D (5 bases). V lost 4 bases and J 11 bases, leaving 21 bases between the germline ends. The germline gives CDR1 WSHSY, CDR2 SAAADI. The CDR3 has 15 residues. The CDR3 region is CASSGTVPTQRQQFF. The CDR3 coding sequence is TGCGCCAGCAGTGGCACAGTCCCAACCCAGCGGCAGCAGTTCTTC.

CDR3 DNA: TGTGCCAGCAGCTTAGAACAGTTCACTGAAGCTTTCTTT. Protein sequence: CASSLEQFTEAFF. The gene calls are TRBV11-2 and TRBJ1-1; D gene uncertain. V lost 0 bases, J lost 4 bases, and 6 bases lay in between. This CDR3 comprises 13 residues. Per germline, CDR1 SGHAT and CDR2 FQNNGV.

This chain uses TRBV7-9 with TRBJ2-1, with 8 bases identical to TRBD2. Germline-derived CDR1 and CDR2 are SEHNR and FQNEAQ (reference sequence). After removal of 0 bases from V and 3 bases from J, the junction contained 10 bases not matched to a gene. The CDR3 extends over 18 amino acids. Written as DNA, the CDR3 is TGTGCCAGCAGCTTAGCTTTCGGGGGGGCCTCTAACTACAATGAGCAGTTCTTC. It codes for CASSLAFGGASNYNEQFF.

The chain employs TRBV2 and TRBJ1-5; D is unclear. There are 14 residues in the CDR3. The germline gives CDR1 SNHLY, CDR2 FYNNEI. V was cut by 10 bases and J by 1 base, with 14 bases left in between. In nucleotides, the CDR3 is TGTGCCACCCAGCCTGGGGAGAGCAATCAGCCCCAGCATTTT. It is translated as CATQPGESNQPQHF.

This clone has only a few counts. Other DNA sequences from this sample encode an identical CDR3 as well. CDR3 DNA sequence: TGCGCCAGCAGCTTGCCGGGAGAGACCCAGTACTTC. Protein product: CASSLPGETQYF. The J gene is TRBJ2-5, the V gene TRBV5-1; D remains ambiguous. The V and J ends lost 1 base and 4 bases respectively, with 5 bases between them. Germline CDR1 reads SGHRS; CDR2 reads YFSETQ. The CDR3 length is 12 residues.

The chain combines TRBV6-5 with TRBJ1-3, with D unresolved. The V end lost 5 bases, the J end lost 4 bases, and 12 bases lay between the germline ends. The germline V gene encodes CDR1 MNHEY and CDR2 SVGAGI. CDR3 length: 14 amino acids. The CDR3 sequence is CASSPGSGGNTIYF. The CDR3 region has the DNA TGTGCCAGCAGTCCTGGCTCGGGAGGAAACACCATATATTTT.

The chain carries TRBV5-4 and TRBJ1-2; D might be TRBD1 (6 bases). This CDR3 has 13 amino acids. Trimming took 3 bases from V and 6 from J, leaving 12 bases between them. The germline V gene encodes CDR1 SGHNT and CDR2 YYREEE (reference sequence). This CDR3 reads CASSSRQVDGYTF. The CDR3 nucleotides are TGTGCCAGCAGCTCCCGACAGGTGGATGGCTACACCTTC.